One sample yielded the 13 T cell receptor beta chains listed below, sequenced in a study of T cell repertoires in cytomegalovirus infection. TCRdb fed the reads into MiXCR, producing one record per CDR3 protein. There are 160,000 or so distinct CDR3 sequences in the sample; less than 25% occur only once, and about 25% lies in the top ten. Antigen specificity for these receptors is unknown. Sequences were derived from CD8+ T cells from cultured PBMCs, sampled from culture after CMV antigen stimulation. The receptors originated from a human donor in good health (CMV status not recorded). Some clones in this sample may be carry-over from other donors' samples.

This clonotype has more than one count but fewer than ten. The rearrangement links TRBV7-8 to TRBJ2-7; D gene unclear. The V gene's germline CDR1 is SGHVS and CDR2 FQNEAQ. The CDR3 contains 13 residues. The V end was cut by 6 bases, the J end by 3 bases, with 12 bases between. The CDR3 loop reads CASRREFNYEQYF. The CDR3 DNA is TGTGCCAGCAGGCGAGAGTTTAACTACGAGCAGTACTTC.

The sample holds many counts of this clonotype. The chain recombines TRBV6-1 with TRBJ2-7; D is tentatively TRBD1 or TRBD2 (6 bases each). The ends were cut back, 0 bases at V and 6 bases at J, with 18 bases in the middle. CDR1 is MNHNS and CDR2 is SASEGT in the germline V gene. The CDR3 loop spans 16 amino acids. The CDR3: CASSEAVGTGAAEQYF. The CDR3 DNA is TGTGCCAGCAGTGAAGCGGTCGGGACGGGGGCCGCCGAGCAGTACTTC.

This clonotype appeared a few times. The chain combines TRBV6-6 with TRBJ2-1; 10 bases match TRBD1. Germline values: CDR1 MNHNY, CDR2 SVGAGI (reference sequence). The CDR3 is 15 residues long. Unmatched junction bases numbered 12, after V lost 7 bases and J lost 9 bases. As DNA, the CDR3 is TGTGCCAGCACACAGGGACAGGGGAGTAGGTTTGAGCAGTTCTTC. Protein: CASTQGQGSRFEQFF.

The chain joins TRBV6-2 or TRBV6-3 to TRBJ2-2; no firm D call. Germline values: CDR1 MNHEY, CDR2 SVGEGT. The CDR3 totals 13 residues. V lost 6 bases and J 0 bases, leaving 5 bases between the germline ends. Here the CDR3 reads CASRRPNTGELFF. In DNA form, the CDR3 reads TGTGCCAGCAGACGACCGAACACCGGGGAGCTGTTTTTT.

This clonotype was recorded a few times. This rearrangement joins TRBV7-9 to TRBJ2-7; 13 positions match TRBD2. Germline values: CDR1 SEHNR, CDR2 FQNEAQ (reference sequence). This CDR3 is 16 amino acids long. With V trimmed by 5 bases and J by 2 bases, 6 bases remained unmatched. The CDR3 spells CASSLSTSGGTYEQYF. The CDR3 coding sequence is TGTGCCAGCAGCCTTTCGACTAGCGGGGGGACCTACGAGCAGTACTTC.

This clonotype has just one count. The chain has TRBV28 and TRBJ2-7; TRBD2 aligns across 9 bases. V lost 3 bases, J lost 4 bases, and 16 bases stayed unmatched. The CDR3 runs 18 residues. Per germline, CDR1 MDHEN and CDR2 SYDVKM. Here the CDR3 reads CASSLGRASGGTSYEQYF. CDR3 bases: TGTGCCAGCAGTTTGGGAAGGGCCAGCGGGGGGACCTCTTACGAGCAGTACTTC.

This clonotype was recorded a few times. The V call is TRBV7-2, the J call TRBJ1-2; the match to TRBD1 covers 8 bases. Germline V gene lookup returns CDR1 SGHTA and CDR2 FQGNSA. The CDR3 has 13 amino acids. V was pared by 4 bases and J by 8 bases, with 6 bases of the junction left unmatched. CDR3 protein: CASSSRTGKGYTF. Here the CDR3 DNA reads TGTGCCAGCAGCTCCCGGACAGGGAAAGGCTACACCTTC.

As regards this clonotype: Germline is not matched at one junction end, which may reflect a read error. V usage is TRBV6-2 or TRBV6-3 and J usage is TRBJ2-7; a weak D match, TRBD2 (6 bases). This CDR3 comprises 16 residues. CDR1 is MNHEY, CDR2 SVGEGT, per germline. DNA for the CDR3: TGTGCCCGCAGCGACGATTGGGGGGATAATACCTACGAGCAGTACTTC. Encoded protein: CARSDDWGDNTYEQYF.

This clonotype was observed a few times. The chain has TRBV7-8 and TRBJ2-1; either TRBD1 or TRBD2 may supply D (5 bases each). Germline V gene lookup returns CDR1 SGHVS and CDR2 FQNEAQ. V lost 1 base and J 2 bases, leaving 12 bases between the germline ends. The CDR3 has 16 amino acids. The CDR3 loop is CASSLGEGWTYNEQFF. The CDR3 DNA follows: TGTGCCAGCAGCTTAGGTGAGGGGTGGACCTACAATGAGCAGTTCTTC.

A few counts support this clonotype. The chain uses TRBV4-2 and TRBJ1-1; 8 positions match TRBD1. Germline V gene data show CDR1 as LGHNA and CDR2 as YNFKEQ. After removal of 4 bases from V and 1 base from J, the junction contained 5 bases not matched to a gene. The CDR3 consists of 15 residues. CDR3 amino acids: CASSPGTGPNTEAFF. The DNA for the CDR3 is TGTGCCAGCAGCCCAGGGACAGGACCGAACACTGAAGCTTTCTTT.

A few counts support this clonotype. The junction differs from germline at one of its ends, possibly a read error. The V gene is TRBV4-1, the J gene TRBJ1-5, with D possibly being TRBD1 (5 bases). The CDR3 length is 18 residues. Germline loops: CDR1 MGHRA, CDR2 YSYEKL. CDR3 in amino acids: CASSQIDSFIGSDQAQHF. The DNA of the CDR3 is TGCGCCAGCAGCCAAATAGACAGTTTTATTGGGTCCGATCAGGCCCAGCATTTT.

The chain joins TRBV6-2 or TRBV6-3 to TRBJ2-1; 9 bases map to TRBD2. The CDR3 runs 15 residues. Germline loops: CDR1 MNHEY, CDR2 SVGEGT. V lost 2 bases to trimming and J lost 4 bases; unmatched junction nucleotides: 3. The CDR3 DNA is TGTGCCAGCAGTTACGAGGCGGGGGGGTACAATGAGCAGTTCTTC. Amino acids: CASSYEAGGYNEQFF.

CDR3 sequence (DNA): TGTGCCAGCAGCGTATTCCTTACTAGCGTAACTAGCACAGATACGCAGTATTTT. Its translation: CASSVFLTSVTSTDTQYF. The chain joins TRBV9 to TRBJ2-3; 7 bases agree with TRBD2. The germline V gene has CDR1 SGDLS and CDR2 YYNGEE. Losses at the gene ends were 1 base for V and 0 bases for J; bases not matched to a gene: 11. The CDR3 has 18 residues.